Listed below are T cell receptor beta chains from one sample, sequenced in a study of shared clonotypes between healthy human individuals. Method: immunoSEQ multiplex PCR; TCRdb's copy keeps in-frame clones and lacks some. Counted here are approximately 740,000 clones, under 80% occurring once; the ten biggest clones make up less than 2%. Sequenced material: memory CD4+ T cells sorted from blood. The origin of the receptors is a woman younger than 45 in good health. Both conserved end residues are part of each CDR3. The D gene is left open where the match is weak. Expanded clones are given a class, and other clones once, few, many or no size at all.

j_call | v_call | cdr3_length | d_call | clone_size | cdr3_aa | cdr3_nt
TRBJ2-7 | TRBV9 | 14 | TRBD1 | . | CASSPRQGNYEQYF | TGTGCCAGCAGCCCCAGACAGGGAAACTACGAGCAGTACTTC
TRBJ1-6 | TRBV2 | 13 | . | . | CASSGNTGSPLHF | TGTGCCAGCAGTGGCAATACCGGTTCACCCCTCCACTTT
TRBJ2-1 | TRBV4-1 | 16 | . | . | CASSQAASKDYNEQFF | TGCGCCAGCAGCCAAGCTGCGTCCAAGGACTACAATGAGCAGTTCTTC
TRBJ2-1 | TRBV11-2 | 14 | TRBD2 | once | CASSSTSGNNEQFF | TGTGCCAGCAGCTCAACTAGCGGCAACAATGAGCAGTTCTTC
TRBJ2-3 | TRBV7-9 | 16 | . | once | CASSSWRDFGTDTQYF | TGTGCCAGCAGCTCATGGCGGGACTTTGGCACAGATACGCAGTATTTT
TRBJ2-2 | TRBV6-1 | 17 | TRBD2 | . | CASSVFLAGANTGELFF | TGTGCCAGCAGTGTATTCCTAGCGGGAGCGAACACCGGGGAGCTGTTTTTT
TRBJ2-2 | TRBV10-1 | 15 | . | . | CASSRDTANTGELFF | TGCGCCAGCAGCCGGGACACCGCGAACACCGGGGAGCTGTTTTTT
TRBJ2-2 | TRBV6-5 | 14 | . | . | CASSPTGNTGELFF | TGTGCCAGCAGTCCCACAGGGAACACCGGGGAGCTGTTTTTT
TRBJ1-2 | TRBV28 | 13 | . | . | CASRLPGQMGYTF | TGTGCCAGCAGATTACCCGGACAGATGGGCTACACCTTC
TRBJ1-5 | TRBV28 | 13 | . | . | CASTGGLDQPQHF | TGTGCCAGCACCGGCGGCCTGGACCAGCCCCAGCATTTT
TRBJ2-2 | TRBV19 | 15 | TRBD2 | few | CASRITGTSGRELFF | TGTGCCAGTAGGATTACCGGGACTAGCGGCCGGGAGCTGTTTTTT
TRBJ2-3 | TRBV10-3 | 12 | . | . | CAISESGTSPYF | TGTGCCATCAGTGAGAGTGGGACAAGTCCGTATTTT
TRBJ2-2 | TRBV30 | 15 | . | . | CAWSFFRGDTGELFF | TGTGCCTGGAGTTTTTTTCGGGGCGACACCGGGGAGCTGTTTTTT
TRBJ2-7 | TRBV5-1 | 13 | . | . | CASSLAEGYEQYF | TGCGCCAGCAGCTTAGCGGAGGGGTACGAGCAGTACTTC
TRBJ1-2 | TRBV28 | 13 | . | . | CASSLTANYGYTF | TGTGCCAGCAGCTTGACAGCTAACTATGGCTACACCTTC
TRBJ2-5 | TRBV27 | 17 | . | . | CASSQGPRRGYQETQYF | TGTGCCAGCAGCCAGGGACCCCGCCGGGGGTACCAAGAGACCCAGTACTTC
TRBJ1-4 | TRBV13 | 13 | . | . | CASKRGGYEKLFF | TGTGCCAGCAAAAGAGGGGGGTACGAAAAACTGTTTTTT
TRBJ2-3 | TRBV5-1 | 17 | . | few | CASSLRTFDQFTDTQYF | TGCGCCAGCAGCTTGCGTACTTTCGACCAATTTACAGATACGCAGTATTTT
TRBJ2-5 | TRBV11-2 | 15 | . | once | CASSQNRALGETQYF | TGTGCCAGCAGCCAAAACCGGGCCCTGGGGGAGACCCAGTACTTC
TRBJ1-3 | TRBV19 | 15 | . | few | CASNSGSQNGNTIYF | TGTGCCAGTAACTCCGGGAGCCAAAACGGAAACACCATATATTTT
TRBJ2-2 | TRBV5-1 | 16 | TRBD1 | . | CASSLSFQGDTGELFF | TGCGCCAGCAGCTTGAGTTTTCAGGGGGACACCGGGGAGCTGTTTTTT
TRBJ1-2 | TRBV15 | 15 | . | once | CATSRDKGDWDGYTF | TGTGCCACCAGCAGAGATAAGGGGGATTGGGATGGCTACACCTTC
TRBJ1-2 | TRBV25-1 | 14 | . | . | CASSDSRGNYGYTF | TGTGCCAGCAGTGATTCAAGAGGGAACTATGGCTACACCTTC
TRBJ2-7 | TRBV30 | 11 | . | . | CATRTAYEQYF | TGTGCCACACGTACAGCCTACGAGCAGTACTTC
TRBJ2-2 | TRBV4-1 | 14 | . | . | CASSQEVRSGELFF | TGCGCCAGCAGCCAAGAGGTACGCTCCGGGGAGCTGTTTTTT
TRBJ2-5 | TRBV11-2 | 14 | . | . | CASSLAGQAETQYF | TGTGCCAGCAGCTTAGCTGGTCAGGCAGAGACCCAGTACTTC
TRBJ1-1 | TRBV30 | 15 | TRBD1 | . | CAWKRQGAGETEAFF | TGTGCCTGGAAACGACAGGGGGCAGGAGAAACTGAAGCTTTCTTT
TRBJ2-1 | TRBV9 | 17 | TRBD1 | few | CASSVDFGTGGYNEQFF | TGTGCCAGCAGCGTAGATTTTGGGACAGGTGGATACAATGAGCAGTTCTTC
TRBJ1-1 | TRBV5-1 | 14 | TRBD1 | once | CASSQGAGDTEAFF | TGCGCCAGCAGCCAGGGGGCTGGTGACACTGAAGCTTTCTTT